A selection of T cell receptor beta chains follows, all from one sample in a study of T cell repertoires in cytomegalovirus infection. Each CDR3 protein is one row after TCRdb ran MiXCR on the reads. The sample records some 180,000 distinct CDR3 sequences, 8% to 10% being singletons. Sequencing used PBMCs. These receptors were taken from a human donor in good health (CMV status not recorded). Some clones in this sample may be carry-over from other donors' samples. Each CDR3 is given with its conserved first and last residue. For some rows the clone size is stated as once, few or many, or as a class when expanded; others skip it.

abundance: .
v_gene: TRBV3-1
CDR3aa: CASSPGGETQYF

abundance: .
v_gene: TRBV6-6
CDR3aa: CASSEGWTGDSPLHF

abundance: many
v_gene: TRBV6-6
CDR3aa: CATRDRVAGELFF

abundance: many
v_gene: TRBV7-6
CDR3aa: CASSSQGAGYEQYF

abundance: .
v_gene: TRBV30
CDR3aa: CAWSPVGGHYNEQFF

abundance: .
v_gene: TRBV20-1
CDR3aa: CSARELLAGDSTDTQYF

abundance: many
v_gene: TRBV28
CDR3aa: CASRSGGKLHTQYF

abundance: .
v_gene: TRBV4-1
CDR3aa: CASSRPSGINQELFF

abundance: many
v_gene: TRBV20-1
CDR3aa: CSATKDRGSTNEKLFF

abundance: few
v_gene: TRBV5-1
CDR3aa: CASSNLAGGPHEQFF

abundance: many
v_gene: TRBV7-9
CDR3aa: CASSWGQGNEQYF

abundance: few
v_gene: TRBV5-6
CDR3aa: CASSLVVSLDGYTF

abundance: .
v_gene: TRBV12-3/TRBV12-4
CDR3aa: CASSPGLGSQPQHF

abundance: .
v_gene: TRBV19
CDR3aa: CASMPGTGGSYEQYF

abundance: .
v_gene: TRBV20-1
CDR3aa: CSASWWTGEPYEQYF

abundance: .
v_gene: TRBV29-1
CDR3aa: CSVVKLEGTRYEQYF

abundance: few
v_gene: TRBV12-3/TRBV12-4
CDR3aa: CASSLVGTANNEQFF

abundance: .
v_gene: TRBV19
CDR3aa: CASSRPGLAGGVGELFF

abundance: many
v_gene: TRBV7-8
CDR3aa: CASSPPGAEAFF

abundance: many
v_gene: TRBV12-3/TRBV12-4
CDR3aa: CASLGASPRDTQYF

abundance: many
v_gene: TRBV6-2/TRBV6-3
CDR3aa: CASSYARSSGVQPQHF

abundance: many
v_gene: TRBV19
CDR3aa: CASSINVGTGGNQPQHF

abundance: .
v_gene: TRBV12-3/TRBV12-4
CDR3aa: CASSLGSGGGAYNEQFF

abundance: few
v_gene: TRBV6-2/TRBV6-3
CDR3aa: CASSETGGAKNIQYF

abundance: .
v_gene: TRBV29-1
CDR3aa: CSAGQGMNTEAFF

abundance: many
v_gene: TRBV7-2
CDR3aa: CASSSSTLNTEAFF

abundance: .
v_gene: TRBV15
CDR3aa: CATSRDPKAGTEAFF

abundance: many
v_gene: TRBV7-2
CDR3aa: CASSLDLWASREETQYF

abundance: many
v_gene: TRBV27
CDR3aa: CASSLLANQPQHF

abundance: few
v_gene: TRBV9
CDR3aa: CASSVDPLDYGYTF

abundance: many
v_gene: TRBV7-2
CDR3aa: CASSLIPPGSGSTDTQYF

abundance: many
v_gene: TRBV28
CDR3aa: CASSPTGGAWFSHF

abundance: few
v_gene: TRBV27
CDR3aa: CASSFSLATSYNEQFF

abundance: few
v_gene: TRBV6-2/TRBV6-3
CDR3aa: CASSPNGNYGYTF

abundance: few
v_gene: TRBV7-2
CDR3aa: CASSLVRNEQYF

abundance: many
v_gene: TRBV7-6
CDR3aa: CASSSDRRGGQYF

abundance: .
v_gene: TRBV7-2
CDR3aa: CASSPDRASNGSPLHF

abundance: .
v_gene: TRBV7-6
CDR3aa: CASSLGDLGDTEAFF

abundance: many
v_gene: TRBV6-2/TRBV6-3
CDR3aa: CASTGGLEAFF

abundance: many
v_gene: TRBV7-2
CDR3aa: CASRSGQGGYEQYF

abundance: .
v_gene: TRBV2
CDR3aa: CASSGNRINTEAFF

abundance: few
v_gene: TRBV2
CDR3aa: CASSDWTQYF

abundance: many
v_gene: TRBV28
CDR3aa: CASSQTGGSETQYF

abundance: many
v_gene: TRBV12-3/TRBV12-4
CDR3aa: CASMAREYYNEQFF

abundance: many
v_gene: TRBV5-6
CDR3aa: CASSWAQGSPQHF

abundance: many
v_gene: TRBV7-6
CDR3aa: CASSLETISYEQYF